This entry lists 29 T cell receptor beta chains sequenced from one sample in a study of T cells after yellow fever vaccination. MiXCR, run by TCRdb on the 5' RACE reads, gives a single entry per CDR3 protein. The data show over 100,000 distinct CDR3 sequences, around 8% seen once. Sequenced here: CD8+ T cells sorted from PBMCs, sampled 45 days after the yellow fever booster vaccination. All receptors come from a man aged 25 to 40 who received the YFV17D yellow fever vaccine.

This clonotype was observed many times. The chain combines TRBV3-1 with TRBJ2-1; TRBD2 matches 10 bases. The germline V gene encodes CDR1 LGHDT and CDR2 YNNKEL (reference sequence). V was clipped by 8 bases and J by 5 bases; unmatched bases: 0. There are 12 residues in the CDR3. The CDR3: CASLAGDNEQFF. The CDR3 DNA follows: TGTGCCAGCCTAGCGGGGGACAATGAGCAGTTCTTC.

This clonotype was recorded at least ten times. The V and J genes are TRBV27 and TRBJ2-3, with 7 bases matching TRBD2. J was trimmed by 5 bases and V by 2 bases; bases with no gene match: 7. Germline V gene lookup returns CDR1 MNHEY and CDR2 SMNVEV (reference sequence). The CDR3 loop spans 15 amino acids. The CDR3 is CASSLLPGGLDTQYF. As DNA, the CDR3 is TGTGCCAGCAGTTTACTTCCGGGAGGCCTAGATACGCAGTATTTT.

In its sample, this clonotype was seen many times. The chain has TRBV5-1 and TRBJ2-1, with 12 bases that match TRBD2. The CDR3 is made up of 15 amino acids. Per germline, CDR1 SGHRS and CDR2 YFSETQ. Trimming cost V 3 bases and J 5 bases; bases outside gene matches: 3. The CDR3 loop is CASSSGTSGHNEQFF. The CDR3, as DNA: TGCGCCAGCAGCTCGGGGACTAGCGGGCACAATGAGCAGTTCTTC.

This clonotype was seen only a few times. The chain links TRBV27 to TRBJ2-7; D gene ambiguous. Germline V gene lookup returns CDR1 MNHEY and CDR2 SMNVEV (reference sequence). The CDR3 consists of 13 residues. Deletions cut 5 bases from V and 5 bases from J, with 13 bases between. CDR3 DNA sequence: TGTGCCAGCAGTCCCACCACAGTCGACGAGCAGTACTTC. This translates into CASSPTTVDEQYF.

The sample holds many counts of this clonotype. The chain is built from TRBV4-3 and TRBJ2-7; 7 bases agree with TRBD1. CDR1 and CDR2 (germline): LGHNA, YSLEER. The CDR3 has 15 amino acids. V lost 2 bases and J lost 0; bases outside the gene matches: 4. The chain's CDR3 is CASSQLGDSSYEQYF. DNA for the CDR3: TGCGCCAGCAGCCAACTGGGGGACAGCTCCTACGAGCAGTACTTC.

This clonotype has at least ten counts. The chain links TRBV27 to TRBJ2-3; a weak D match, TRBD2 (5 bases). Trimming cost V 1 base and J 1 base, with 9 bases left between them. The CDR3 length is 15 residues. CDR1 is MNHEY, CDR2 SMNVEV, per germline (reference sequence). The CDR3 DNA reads TGTGCCAGCAGTTTATGGGGAGCCGGCACAGATACGCAGTATTTT. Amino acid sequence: CASSLWGAGTDTQYF.

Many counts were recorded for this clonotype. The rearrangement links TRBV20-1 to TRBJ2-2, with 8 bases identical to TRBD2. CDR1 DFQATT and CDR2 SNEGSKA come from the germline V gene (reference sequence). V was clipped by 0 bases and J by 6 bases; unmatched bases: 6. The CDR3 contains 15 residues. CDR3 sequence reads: CSAREWREESGELFF. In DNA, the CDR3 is TGCAGTGCTAGAGAATGGCGGGAGGAGTCCGGGGAGCTGTTTTTT.

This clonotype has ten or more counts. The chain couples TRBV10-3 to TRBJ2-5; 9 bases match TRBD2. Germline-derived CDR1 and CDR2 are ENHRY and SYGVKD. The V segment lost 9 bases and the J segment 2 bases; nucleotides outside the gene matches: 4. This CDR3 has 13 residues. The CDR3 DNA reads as TGTGCCATAGGTGGACTAGCGCAAGAGACCCAGTACTTC. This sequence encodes CAIGGLAQETQYF.

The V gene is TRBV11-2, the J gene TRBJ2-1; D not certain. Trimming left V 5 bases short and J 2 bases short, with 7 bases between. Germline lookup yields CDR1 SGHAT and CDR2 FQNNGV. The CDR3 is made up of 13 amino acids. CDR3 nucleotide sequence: TGTGCCAGCAGCGAACTAACCTACAATGAGCAGTTCTTC. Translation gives CASSELTYNEQFF.

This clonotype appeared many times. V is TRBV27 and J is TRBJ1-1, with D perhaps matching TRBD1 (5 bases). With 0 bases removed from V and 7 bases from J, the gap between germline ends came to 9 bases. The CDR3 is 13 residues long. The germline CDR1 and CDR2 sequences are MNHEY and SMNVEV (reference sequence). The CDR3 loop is CASSLSRGVEAFF. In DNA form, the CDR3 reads TGTGCCAGCAGTTTATCGCGGGGGGTTGAAGCTTTCTTT.

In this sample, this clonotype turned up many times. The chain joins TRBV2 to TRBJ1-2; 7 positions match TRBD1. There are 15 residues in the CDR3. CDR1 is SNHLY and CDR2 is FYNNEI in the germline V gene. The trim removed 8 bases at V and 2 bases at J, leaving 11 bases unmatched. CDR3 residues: CASGPEGARNYGYTF. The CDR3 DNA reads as TGTGCCAGCGGACCAGAGGGGGCGAGGAACTATGGCTACACCTTC.

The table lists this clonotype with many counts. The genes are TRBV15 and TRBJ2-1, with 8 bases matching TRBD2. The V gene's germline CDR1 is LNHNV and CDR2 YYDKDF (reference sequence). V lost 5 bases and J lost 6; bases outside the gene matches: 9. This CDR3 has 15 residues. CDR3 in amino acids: CATSVPGLASNEQFF. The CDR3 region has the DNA TGTGCCACCAGCGTACCAGGACTAGCCAGCAATGAGCAGTTCTTC.

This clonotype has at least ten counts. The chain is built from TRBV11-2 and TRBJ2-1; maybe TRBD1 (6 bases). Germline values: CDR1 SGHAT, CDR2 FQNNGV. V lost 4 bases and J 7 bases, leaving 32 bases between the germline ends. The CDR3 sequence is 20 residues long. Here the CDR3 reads CASSSRDTSLASTSGNEQFF. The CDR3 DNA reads TGTGCCAGCAGCTCCCGGGACACATCGCTCGCGTCCACGTCGGGGAATGAGCAGTTCTTC.

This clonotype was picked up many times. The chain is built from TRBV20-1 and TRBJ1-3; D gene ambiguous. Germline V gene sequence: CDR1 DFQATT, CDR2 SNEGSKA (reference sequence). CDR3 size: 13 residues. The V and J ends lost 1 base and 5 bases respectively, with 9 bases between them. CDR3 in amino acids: CSARAPTRNTIYF. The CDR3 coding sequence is TGCAGTGCTAGAGCACCTACCCGAAACACCATATATTTT.

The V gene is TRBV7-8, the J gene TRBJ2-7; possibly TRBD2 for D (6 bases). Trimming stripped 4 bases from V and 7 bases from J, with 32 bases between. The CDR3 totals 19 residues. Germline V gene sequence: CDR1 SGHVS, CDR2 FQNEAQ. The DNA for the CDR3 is TGTGCCAGCAGCTGGGGCGGGTGGACCGAGGGACTGAACGATAGGGAGCAGTACTTC. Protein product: CASSWGGWTEGLNDREQYF.

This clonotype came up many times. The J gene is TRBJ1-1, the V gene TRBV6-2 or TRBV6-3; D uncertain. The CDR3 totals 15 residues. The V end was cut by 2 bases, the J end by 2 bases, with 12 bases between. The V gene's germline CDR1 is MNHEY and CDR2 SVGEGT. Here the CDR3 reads CASSYPSTGNTEAFF. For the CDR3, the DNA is TGTGCCAGCAGTTACCCGTCGACTGGTAACACTGAAGCTTTCTTT.

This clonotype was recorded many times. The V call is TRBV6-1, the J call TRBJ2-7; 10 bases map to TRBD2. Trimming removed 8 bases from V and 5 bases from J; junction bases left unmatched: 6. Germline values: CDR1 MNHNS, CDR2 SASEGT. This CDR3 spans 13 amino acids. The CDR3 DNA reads TGTGCCAGCGGGATAGCGGGAGGCAACGAGCAGTACTTC. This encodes CASGIAGGNEQYF.

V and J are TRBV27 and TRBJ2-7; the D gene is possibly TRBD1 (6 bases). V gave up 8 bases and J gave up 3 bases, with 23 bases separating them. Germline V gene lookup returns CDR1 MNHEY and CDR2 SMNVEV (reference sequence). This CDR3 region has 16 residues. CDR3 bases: TGTGCCAGCCGGGAAATATTCGGGACAAGAATCTACGAGCAGTACTTC. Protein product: CASREIFGTRIYEQYF.

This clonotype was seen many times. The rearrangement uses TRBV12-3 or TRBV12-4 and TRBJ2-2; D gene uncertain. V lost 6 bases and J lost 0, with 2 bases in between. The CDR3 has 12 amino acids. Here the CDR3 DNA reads TGTGCCAGCAGCCCGAACACCGGGGAGCTGTTTTTT. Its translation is CASSPNTGELFF.

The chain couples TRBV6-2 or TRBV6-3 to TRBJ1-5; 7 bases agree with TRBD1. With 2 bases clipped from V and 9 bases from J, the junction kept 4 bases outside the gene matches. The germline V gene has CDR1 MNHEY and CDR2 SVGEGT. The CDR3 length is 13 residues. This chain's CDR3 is CASSYTGVRPQHF. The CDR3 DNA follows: TGTGCCAGCAGTTACACAGGGGTTAGGCCCCAGCATTTT.

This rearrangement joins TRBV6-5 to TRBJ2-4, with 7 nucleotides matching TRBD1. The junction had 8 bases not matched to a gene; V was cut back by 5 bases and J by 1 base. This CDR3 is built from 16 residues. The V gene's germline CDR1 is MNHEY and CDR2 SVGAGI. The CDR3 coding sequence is TGTGCCAGCAGTACTGATAAGGGGGCGGCCAAAAACATTCAGTACTTC. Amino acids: CASSTDKGAAKNIQYF.

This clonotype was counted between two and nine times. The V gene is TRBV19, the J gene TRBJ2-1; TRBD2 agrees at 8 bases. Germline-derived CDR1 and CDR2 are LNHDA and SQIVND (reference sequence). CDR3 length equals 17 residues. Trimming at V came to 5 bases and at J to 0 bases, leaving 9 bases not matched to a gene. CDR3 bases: TGTGCCAGTAGTCCATTTAGCGGGACGAGCTCCTACAATGAGCAGTTCTTC. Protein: CASSPFSGTSSYNEQFF.

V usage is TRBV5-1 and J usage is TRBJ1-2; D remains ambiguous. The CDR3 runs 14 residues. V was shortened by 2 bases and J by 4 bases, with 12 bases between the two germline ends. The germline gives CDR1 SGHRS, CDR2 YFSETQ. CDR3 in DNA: TGCGCCAGCAGCTTCTATGACCTAAGCTATGGCTACACCTTC. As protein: CASSFYDLSYGYTF.

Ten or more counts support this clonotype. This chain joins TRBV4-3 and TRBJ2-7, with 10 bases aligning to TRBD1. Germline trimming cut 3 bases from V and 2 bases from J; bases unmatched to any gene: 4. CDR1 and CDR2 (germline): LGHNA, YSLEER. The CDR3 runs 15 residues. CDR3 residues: CASSQGTGAAYEQYF. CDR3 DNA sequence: TGCGCCAGCAGCCAGGGGACAGGGGCGGCCTACGAGCAGTACTTC.

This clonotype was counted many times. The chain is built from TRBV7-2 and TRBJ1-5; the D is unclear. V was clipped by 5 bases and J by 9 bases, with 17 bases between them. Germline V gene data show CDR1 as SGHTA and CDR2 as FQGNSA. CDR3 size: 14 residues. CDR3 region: CASSPGHSYWPQHF. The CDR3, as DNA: TGTGCCAGCAGCCCTGGTCATTCGTACTGGCCCCAGCATTTT. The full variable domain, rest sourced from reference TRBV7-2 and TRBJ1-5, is GAGVSQSPSNKVTEKGKDVELRCDPISGHTALYWYRQSLGQGLEFLIYFQGNSAPDKSGLPSDRFSAERTGGSVSTLTIQRTQQEDSAVYLCASSPGHSYWPQHFGDGTRLSIL.

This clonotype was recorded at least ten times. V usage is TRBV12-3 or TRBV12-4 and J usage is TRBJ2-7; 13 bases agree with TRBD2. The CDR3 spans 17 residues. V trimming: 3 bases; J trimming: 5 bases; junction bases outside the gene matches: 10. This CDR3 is CASSLGTSGTPDDEQYF. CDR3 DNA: TGTGCCAGCAGTTTGGGGACTAGCGGGACTCCGGACGACGAGCAGTACTTC.

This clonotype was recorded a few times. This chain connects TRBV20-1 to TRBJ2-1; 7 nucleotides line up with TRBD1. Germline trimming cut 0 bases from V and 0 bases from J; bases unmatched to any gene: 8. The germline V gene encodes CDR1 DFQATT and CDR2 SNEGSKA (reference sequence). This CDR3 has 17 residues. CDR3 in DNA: TGCAGTGCTAGAGATTCAGGGGGAGTAAGCTCCTACAATGAGCAGTTCTTC. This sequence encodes CSARDSGGVSSYNEQFF.

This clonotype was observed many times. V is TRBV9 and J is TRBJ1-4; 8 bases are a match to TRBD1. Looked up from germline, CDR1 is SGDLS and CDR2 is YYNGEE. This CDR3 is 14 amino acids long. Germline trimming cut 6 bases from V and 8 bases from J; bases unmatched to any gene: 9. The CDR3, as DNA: TGTGCCAGCACCGGGGGACAGGAAATCGAAAAACTGTTTTTT. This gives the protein CASTGGQEIEKLFF.

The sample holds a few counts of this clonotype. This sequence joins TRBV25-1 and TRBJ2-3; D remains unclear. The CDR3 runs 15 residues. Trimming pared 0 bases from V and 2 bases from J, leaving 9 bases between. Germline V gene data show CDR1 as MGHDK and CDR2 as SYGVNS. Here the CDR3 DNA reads TGTGCCAGCAGTGAATATGGTACCTTCACAGATACGCAGTATTTT. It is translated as CASSEYGTFTDTQYF.